This is a list of T cell receptor beta chains from one sample in a study of T cell changes during pregnancy in multiple sclerosis. Produced via immunoSEQ multiplex PCR; TCRdb's table is partial and in-frame only. The table includes about 73,000 clones, 85% to 95% detected once. The specimen was peripheral blood, collected in the third trimester of pregnancy. The receptors originated from a female donor in good health, enrolled as a control in a pregnancy study. The CDR3 runs from the conserved cysteine through the conserved F or W. The D gene is left open where the match is weak. Size tells how often a clone was seen (once, few, many) or the class of an expanded clone, and some rows leave it out.

CDR3 DNA | CDR3 protein | clone size | J gene | D gene | V gene
TGTGCCAGCAGTCCTCGGACAGGGGGCAATCAGCCCCAGCATTTT | CASSPRTGGNQPQHF | NA | TRBJ1-5 | TRBD1 | TRBV28
TGTGCCAGCAGCCTCCCGACAGCGACGAACACTGAAGCTTTCTTT | CASSLPTATNTEAFF | NA | TRBJ1-1 | NA | TRBV13
TGCAGCATAAAACAGGGCGGGAATTCACCCCTCCACTTT | CSIKQGGNSPLHF | NA | TRBJ1-6 | NA | TRBV29-1
TGTGCCAGTAGTACAGGGGGAGACAGACTCACAGATACGCAGTATTTT | CASSTGGDRLTDTQYF | NA | TRBJ2-3 | TRBD1 | TRBV19
TGTGCCAGCAGTAAACAGGGGATTGATGAAAAACTGTTTTTT | CASSKQGIDEKLFF | NA | TRBJ1-4 | TRBD1 | TRBV6-1
TGTGCCAGCAGCGGCTACAGGGATGGGCACACTGAAGCTTTCTTT | CASSGYRDGHTEAFF | NA | TRBJ1-1 | NA | TRBV7-2
TGTGCCATCAGTCGGGACACCGTTAGCAATCAGCCCCAGCATTTT | CAISRDTVSNQPQHF | once | TRBJ1-5 | NA | TRBV10-3
TGCAGCGTTGGCCCACCACAGGGGGCGAACTATGGCTACACCTTC | CSVGPPQGANYGYTF | NA | TRBJ1-2 | TRBD1 | TRBV29-1
TGTGCCAGCTCACCGGCAGGGGGCCCGTCTGAAGCTTTCTTT | CASSPAGGPSEAFF | NA | TRBJ1-1 | TRBD1 | TRBV18
TGTGCCAGCAGCCGGGATCACAGGGGAGGAAACTATGGCTACACCTTC | CASSRDHRGGNYGYTF | NA | TRBJ1-2 | TRBD1 | TRBV7-3
TGCGCCAGCAGCCCGAACAGGGGTGCCTACAATGAGCAGTTCTTC | CASSPNRGAYNEQFF | NA | TRBJ2-1 | TRBD1 | TRBV5-1
TGTGCCTGGAAGGCTAGCGCAGATACGCAGTATTTT | CAWKASADTQYF | NA | TRBJ2-3 | NA | TRBV30
TGCGCCAGCAGCCAAGATGGACTGTCTAGCACAGATACGCAGTATTTT | CASSQDGLSSTDTQYF | NA | TRBJ2-3 | NA | TRBV4-1
TGTGCCAGCAGTCCCCTAGGGGAGGGAGGTTGGAACATTCAGTACTTC | CASSPLGEGGWNIQYF | NA | TRBJ2-4 | TRBD2 | TRBV28
TGTGCCAGCAGTGTTGATACAGGGGGGGTTTTGAACACTGAAGCTTTCTTT | CASSVDTGGVLNTEAFF | NA | TRBJ1-1 | TRBD1 | TRBV2
TGTGCCAGCAGCTTAGTAGGGGGCGCCGGGGGTTCACCCCTCCACTTT | CASSLVGGAGGSPLHF | NA | TRBJ1-6 | TRBD1 | TRBV7-9
TGTGCCAGCAGTGCCTCGGGGGGATTCTCTGGAAACACCATATATTTT | CASSASGGFSGNTIYF | NA | TRBJ1-3 | NA | TRBV6-1
TGTGCCAGCAGCTTAGTAACGGCTCAGAGGAAACCCTCTGGAAACACCATATATTTT | CASSLVTAQRKPSGNTIYF | NA | TRBJ1-3 | NA | TRBV7-9
TGTGCCAGCTCACCGTTCGGGACAGACACCGGGGAGCTGTTTTTT | CASSPFGTDTGELFF | NA | TRBJ2-2 | TRBD1 | TRBV18
TGTGCCAGCAGTTACAGAGACATGAACACTGAAGCTTTCTTT | CASSYRDMNTEAFF | NA | TRBJ1-1 | NA | TRBV6-6
TGCGCCAGCAGGAGAGAGTTGTCCTACAATGAGCAGTTCTTC | CASRRELSYNEQFF | NA | TRBJ2-1 | NA | TRBV5-1
TGTGCCAGCACCGTACAGGGGATACCGGAAGCTTTCTTT | CASTVQGIPEAFF | NA | TRBJ1-1 | TRBD1 | TRBV7-2
TGTGCCAGCAGCGCCCTCCGGACAGGGGGCGGTTCACCCCTCCACTTT | CASSALRTGGGSPLHF | NA | TRBJ1-6 | TRBD1 | TRBV7-2
TGTGCCAGCAGCTTGAAGAATGGGGGAGGAGAGCAGTTCTTC | CASSLKNGGGEQFF | NA | TRBJ2-1 | NA | TRBV5-5
TGTGCCAGCAGCTCGACTGGGTATGAGCAGTTCTTC | CASSSTGYEQFF | NA | TRBJ2-1 | NA | TRBV11-2
TGTGCCAGTAGTATTGGACAGCTGAACACTGAAGCTTTCTTT | CASSIGQLNTEAFF | NA | TRBJ1-1 | NA | TRBV19
TGTGCCAGCAGCTCGCGGACTAGCGGGAAGGGCACAGATACGCAGTATTTT | CASSSRTSGKGTDTQYF | NA | TRBJ2-3 | TRBD2 | TRBV7-2
TGTGCCTGGAGTGTAGGTCAGGGGACAGATACGCAGTATTTT | CAWSVGQGTDTQYF | NA | TRBJ2-3 | NA | TRBV30
TGTGCCAGCAGCACCGGGACTAGCGGAAGATACAATGAGCAGTTCTTC | CASSTGTSGRYNEQFF | NA | TRBJ2-1 | TRBD2 | TRBV11-2
TGTGCCAGTAGTCTTAGGGACAGGGGCTACGAGCAGTACTTC | CASSLRDRGYEQYF | NA | TRBJ2-7 | TRBD1 | TRBV19
TGCGCCAGCAGCCAAGCCCAGGGTACCATTAACTATGGCTACACCTTC | CASSQAQGTINYGYTF | NA | TRBJ1-2 | NA | TRBV4-1
TGTGCCAGCAGCCCAGGGAGGGCGGGGAATCAGCCCCAGCATTTT | CASSPGRAGNQPQHF | NA | TRBJ1-5 | NA | TRBV7-9
TGTGCCAGCATCGACAGGGTTGACGCTGAAGCTTTCTTT | CASIDRVDAEAFF | NA | TRBJ1-1 | TRBD1 | TRBV11-2
TGTGCCAGCAGTCCCTCGGGACAGCTAAGCTCCTACAATGAGCAGTTCTTC | CASSPSGQLSSYNEQFF | NA | TRBJ2-1 | TRBD1 | TRBV28
TGTGCCAGCAAATTATTCGGCCTCGGGGGCGGGGAGCTGTTTTTT | CASKLFGLGGGELFF | NA | TRBJ2-2 | NA | TRBV27
TGTGCCAGCAGCTCGACTAGCGGGGGAGCAGATACGCAGTATTTT | CASSSTSGGADTQYF | NA | TRBJ2-3 | TRBD2 | TRBV6-1
TGTGCCAGCAGCAAAGCCCCTCGACAGGGAGGCGGGTCACCCCTCCACTTT | CASSKAPRQGGGSPLHF | NA | TRBJ1-6 | NA | TRBV21-1
TGCGCCAGCAGGCCGGGACAGTTCAATGAGCAGTTCTTC | CASRPGQFNEQFF | NA | TRBJ2-1 | TRBD1 | TRBV5-1
TGCAGCGTAGGACAGGGTAGCACAGATACGCAGTATTTT | CSVGQGSTDTQYF | NA | TRBJ2-3 | TRBD1 | TRBV29-1
TGTGCCAGCGCCTCCGGTCGGGGTTTGAGGAACACCATATATTTT | CASASGRGLRNTIYF | NA | TRBJ1-3 | NA | TRBV28
TGCGCCAGCAGCCAAGGGGGGCCCCCCTACAATGAGCAGTTCTTC | CASSQGGPPYNEQFF | NA | TRBJ2-1 | NA | TRBV4-1
TGCGCCAGCAGTGAGCAGATCACCGGGGAGCTGTTTTTT | CASSEQITGELFF | NA | TRBJ2-2 | NA | TRBV10-1
TGCGCCAGCAGCGCCCGGGACAGGGGCGCAGATACGCAGTATTTT | CASSARDRGADTQYF | NA | TRBJ2-3 | TRBD1 | TRBV5-1
TGTGCCAGCAGCTTAGGCGGCAGGGCTGGGGAGACCCAGTACTTC | CASSLGGRAGETQYF | NA | TRBJ2-5 | NA | TRBV11-2
TGTGCCAGACAAGGCAATCAGCCCCAGCATTTT | CARQGNQPQHF | NA | TRBJ1-5 | NA | TRBV6-4
TGTGCCATCGGGACAGGGGGTAACACCGGGGAGCTGTTTTTT | CAIGTGGNTGELFF | NA | TRBJ2-2 | TRBD1 | TRBV10-3